The 16 T cell receptor beta chains reported below all come from one sample, sequenced in a study of shared clonotypes between healthy human individuals. The repertoire was sequenced with immunoSEQ multiplex PCR; TCRdb's copy has only in-frame clones and lacks some. The sample records about 2.3 million clones, around 93% being singletons. The sequenced sample was naive CD4+ T cells from PBMCs. The subset is: CD45RA+ positively selected. These receptors were collected from a man aged 18 to 35 in good health. Some clones in this sample may be carry-over from other donors' samples.

The gene calls are TRBV11-1 and TRBJ2-2; D is unresolved. The CDR3 is 15 residues long. V was trimmed by 3 bases and J by 0 bases, leaving 8 bases between them. Germline CDR1 and CDR2: SGHAT and FQDESV (reference sequence). The CDR3 here is CASSFMPANTGELFF. In nucleotides, the CDR3 is TGTGCCAGCAGCTTCATGCCAGCGAACACCGGGGAGCTGTTTTTT.

The chain recombines TRBV14 with TRBJ2-7, with a tentative D call TRBD1 (6 bases). This CDR3 has 14 amino acids. Germline V lookup: CDR1 SGHDN, CDR2 FVKESK. Trimming took 3 bases from V and 0 from J, leaving 9 bases between them. The CDR3 reads CASSQDRISYEQYF. The CDR3 DNA reads TGTGCCAGCAGCCAGGACAGAATCTCCTACGAGCAGTACTTC. The full variable domain, its missing parts supplied by reference TRBV14 and TRBJ2-7, is EAGVTQFPSHSVIEKGQTVTLRCDPISGHDNLYWYRRVMGKEIKFLLHFVKESKQDESGMPNNRFLAERTGGTYSTLKVQPAELEDSGVYFCASSQDRISYEQYFGPGTRLTVT.

V gene TRBV4-2 combines with J gene TRBJ2-4, with D tentatively TRBD2 (7 bases). There are 18 residues in the CDR3. Between the trimmed V and J ends, which lost 0 bases and 4 bases, there was a span of 19 bases. CDR1 LGHNA and CDR2 YNFKEQ come from the germline V gene. The CDR3 protein is CASSQEGGQGLTKNIQYF. The CDR3 nucleotides read TGTGCCAGCAGCCAAGAGGGGGGGCAGGGGTTGACAAAAAACATTCAGTACTTC.

The chain has TRBV28 and TRBJ1-5; 9 bases map to TRBD1. V dropped 3 bases and J dropped 5; count of bases not matched to a gene: 5. Looked up from germline, CDR1 is MDHEN and CDR2 is SYDVKM. The CDR3 spans 15 residues. CDR3: CASSLSGTGYQPQHF. The DNA of the CDR3 is TGTGCCAGCAGTTTGTCGGGGACAGGGTATCAGCCCCAGCATTTT.

This clone was seen once. The chain has TRBV5-1 and TRBJ1-2, with D possibly being TRBD1 (5 bases). CDR3 length: 14 residues. Trimming removed 3 bases at V and 7 bases at J, with 16 bases between. The V gene's germline CDR1 is SGHRS and CDR2 YFSETQ. The CDR3 loop reads CASSWGTRPGGYTF. In nucleotides, the CDR3 is TGCGCCAGCAGCTGGGGGACGAGACCGGGTGGCTACACCTTC.

This rearrangement joins TRBV14 to TRBJ2-7; the D call may be TRBD1 or TRBD2 (5 bases each). With 0 bases removed from V and 2 bases from J, the gap between germline ends came to 14 bases. This CDR3 is 16 amino acids long. The germline CDR1 and CDR2 sequences are SGHDN and FVKESK. Written as DNA, the CDR3 is TGTGCCAGCAGCCAAGATTGGGGGACGGATGCCTACGAGCAGTACTTC. This gives the protein CASSQDWGTDAYEQYF.

The chain carries TRBV29-1 and TRBJ2-3; 7 positions agree with TRBD2. This CDR3 has 12 amino acids. Germline V CDR1 and CDR2: SQVTM, ANQGSEA. V trimming: 6 bases; J trimming: 3 bases; junction bases outside the gene matches: 3. CDR3 protein: CSVGTITDTQYF. As DNA, the CDR3 is TGCAGCGTAGGGACTATAACAGATACGCAGTATTTT.

This clone was seen a handful of times. The chain couples TRBV20-1 to TRBJ1-5, with D tentatively TRBD1 (6 bases). The CDR3 has 11 residues. CDR1 DFQATT and CDR2 SNEGSKA come from the germline V gene (reference sequence). V dropped 4 bases and J dropped 13 bases, with 14 bases sitting between them. CDR3 region: CSATRGTPQHF. The DNA for the CDR3 is TGCAGTGCTACTCGCGGGACACCTCAGCATTTT.

The sample holds one count of this clone. This chain uses TRBV9 with TRBJ2-5; D is possibly TRBD2 (6 bases). Between the trimmed V and J ends, which lost 3 bases and 3 bases, there was a span of 15 bases. Germline V gene lookup returns CDR1 SGDLS and CDR2 YYNGEE. CDR3 size: 15 residues. The CDR3 here is CASSGSDGRKETQYF. Written as DNA, the CDR3 is TGTGCCAGCAGCGGGTCTGATGGGAGGAAAGAGACCCAGTACTTC.

The V call is TRBV7-6, the J call TRBJ2-7; tentatively, D is TRBD1 (5 bases). There are 13 residues in the CDR3. The V end lost 3 bases, the J end lost 4 bases, and 10 bases lay between the germline ends. Germline V CDR1 and CDR2: SGHVS, FNYEAQ. CDR3 bases: TGTGCCAGCAGCTTCGGCAGGGAATACGAGCAGTACTTC. This gives the protein CASSFGREYEQYF.

As for this clone: Other DNA sequences in the sample encode the same CDR3. This chain uses TRBV6-5 with TRBJ2-6, with D possibly matching TRBD2 (6 bases). CDR1 and CDR2 from the germline V gene are MNHEY and SVGAGI. V was pared by 0 bases and J by 2 bases, with 8 bases between. CDR3 length: 16 amino acids. DNA for the CDR3: TGTGCCAGCAGTTACTCTGGCGGGGCTGGGGCCAACGTCCTGACTTTC. Protein product: CASSYSGGAGANVLTF.

This chain uses TRBV7-2 with TRBJ1-5; TRBD1 is a possible D gene (5 bases). The germline V gene encodes CDR1 SGHTA and CDR2 FQGNSA. This CDR3 region has 14 residues. Deletions cut 2 bases from V and 3 bases from J, with 8 bases between. CDR3 amino acids: CASSLRTNNQPQHF. The CDR3 DNA follows: TGTGCCAGCAGCTTACGGACAAACAATCAGCCCCAGCATTTT. Full variable domain (missing parts from reference TRBV7-2 and TRBJ1-5): GAGVSQSPSNKVTEKGKDVELRCDPISGHTALYWYRQSLGQGLEFLIYFQGNSAPDKSGLPSDRFSAERTGGSVSTLTIQRTQQEDSAVYLCASSLRTNNQPQHFGDGTRLSIL.

A single count supports this clone. The chain links TRBV5-1 to TRBJ2-2; D tentatively reads TRBD1 or TRBD2 (5 bases each). Germline V gives CDR1 SGHRS, CDR2 YFSETQ. Trimming took off 2 bases at V and 1 base at J, with 9 bases between the two ends. This CDR3 contains 15 residues. This CDR3 reads CASSFPGLNTGELFF. Written as DNA, the CDR3 is TGCGCCAGCAGCTTCCCGGGGCTGAACACCGGGGAGCTGTTTTTT.

The chain is built from TRBV5-4 and TRBJ2-5; either TRBD1 or TRBD2 may fit D (6 bases each). The V end was cut by 6 bases, the J end by 4 bases, with 16 bases between. Germline-derived CDR1 and CDR2 are SGHNT and YYREEE (reference sequence). The CDR3 consists of 14 residues. The CDR3 here is CASTTPEGGETQYF. CDR3 nucleotides: TGTGCCAGCACCACCCCCGAGGGGGGAGAGACCCAGTACTTC. Full variable domain (rest looked up from reference TRBV5-4 and TRBJ2-5): ETGVTQSPTHLIKTRGQQVTLRCSSQSGHNTVSWYQQALGQGPQFIFQYYREEENGRGNFPPRFSGLQFPNYSSELNVNALELDDSALYLCASTTPEGGETQYFGPGTRLLVL.

This clone was observed a single time. The chain carries TRBV7-9 and TRBJ2-2; a weak D match, TRBD1 (6 bases). CDR1 SEHNR and CDR2 FQNEAQ come from the germline V gene (reference sequence). The CDR3 spans 17 residues. Trimming pared 4 bases from V and 3 bases from J, leaving 18 bases between. For the CDR3, the DNA is TGTGCCAGCAGCTCGACCTCCGGGACACCTTACACCGGGGAGCTGTTTTTT. This encodes CASSSTSGTPYTGELFF.

J is TRBJ2-1 and V is TRBV11-3, with 7 bases identical to TRBD2. J lost 2 bases, V lost 5 bases, and 9 bases had no gene match. The V gene's germline CDR1 is SGHNT and CDR2 YENEEA. This CDR3 has 16 residues. CDR3 bases: TGTGCCAGCAGCCCGGGGTTGGGGGGGACCTACAATGAGCAGTTCTTC. It encodes CASSPGLGGTYNEQFF.